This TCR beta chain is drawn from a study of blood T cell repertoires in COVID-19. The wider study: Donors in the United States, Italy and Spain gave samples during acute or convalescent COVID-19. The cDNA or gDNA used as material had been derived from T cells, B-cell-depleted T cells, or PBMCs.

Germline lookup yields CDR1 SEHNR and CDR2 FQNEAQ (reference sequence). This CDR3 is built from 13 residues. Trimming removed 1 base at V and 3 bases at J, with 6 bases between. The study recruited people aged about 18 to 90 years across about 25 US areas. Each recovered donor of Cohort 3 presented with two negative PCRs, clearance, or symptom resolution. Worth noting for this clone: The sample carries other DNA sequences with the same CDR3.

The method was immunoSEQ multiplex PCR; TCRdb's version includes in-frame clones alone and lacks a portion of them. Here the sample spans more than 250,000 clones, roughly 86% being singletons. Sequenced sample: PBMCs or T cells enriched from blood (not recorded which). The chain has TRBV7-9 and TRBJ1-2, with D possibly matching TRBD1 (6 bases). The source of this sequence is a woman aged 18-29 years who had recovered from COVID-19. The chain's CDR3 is CASSLGTDYGYTF. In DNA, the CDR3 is TGTGCCAGCAGCTTAGGGACAGACTATGGCTACACCTTC.